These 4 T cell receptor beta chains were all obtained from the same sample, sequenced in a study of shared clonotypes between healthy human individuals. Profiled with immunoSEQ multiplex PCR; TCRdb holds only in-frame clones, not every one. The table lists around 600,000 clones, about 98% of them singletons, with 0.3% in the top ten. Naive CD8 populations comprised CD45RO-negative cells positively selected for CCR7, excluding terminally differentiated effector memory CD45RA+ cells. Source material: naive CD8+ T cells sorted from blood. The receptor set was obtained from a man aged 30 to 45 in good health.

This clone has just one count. Written as DNA, the CDR3 is TGTGCCAGCCGATTAGGAGGGGGCACAGATACGCAGTATTTT. Protein sequence: CASRLGGGTDTQYF. The genes are TRBV5-5 and TRBJ2-3; D perhaps matches TRBD2 (6 bases). The CDR3 is 14 amino acids. In germline, CDR1 is SGHKS, CDR2 YYEKEE (reference sequence). V lost 7 bases and J 1 base, leaving 13 bases between the germline ends.

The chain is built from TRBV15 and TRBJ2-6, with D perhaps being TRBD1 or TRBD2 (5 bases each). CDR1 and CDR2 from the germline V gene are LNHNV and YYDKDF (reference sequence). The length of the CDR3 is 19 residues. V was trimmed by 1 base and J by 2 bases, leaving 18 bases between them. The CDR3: CATSRASGTFLAGANVLTF. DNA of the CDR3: TGTGCCACCAGCAGAGCGTCCGGGACCTTCCTGGCTGGGGCCAACGTCCTGACTTTC.

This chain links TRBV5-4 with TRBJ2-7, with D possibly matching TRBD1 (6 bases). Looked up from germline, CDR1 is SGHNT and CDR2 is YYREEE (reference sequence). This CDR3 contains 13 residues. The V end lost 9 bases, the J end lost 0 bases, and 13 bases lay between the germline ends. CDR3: CAIQGAGSYEQYF. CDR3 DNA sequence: TGTGCCATACAGGGTGCGGGCTCCTACGAGCAGTACTTC.

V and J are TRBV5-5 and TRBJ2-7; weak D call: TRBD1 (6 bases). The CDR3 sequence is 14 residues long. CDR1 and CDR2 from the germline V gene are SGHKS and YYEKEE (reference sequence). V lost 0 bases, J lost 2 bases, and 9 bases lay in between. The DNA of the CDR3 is TGTGCCAGCAGCTTGGGGACAGCCGCCTACGAGCAGTACTTC. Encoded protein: CASSLGTAAYEQYF.